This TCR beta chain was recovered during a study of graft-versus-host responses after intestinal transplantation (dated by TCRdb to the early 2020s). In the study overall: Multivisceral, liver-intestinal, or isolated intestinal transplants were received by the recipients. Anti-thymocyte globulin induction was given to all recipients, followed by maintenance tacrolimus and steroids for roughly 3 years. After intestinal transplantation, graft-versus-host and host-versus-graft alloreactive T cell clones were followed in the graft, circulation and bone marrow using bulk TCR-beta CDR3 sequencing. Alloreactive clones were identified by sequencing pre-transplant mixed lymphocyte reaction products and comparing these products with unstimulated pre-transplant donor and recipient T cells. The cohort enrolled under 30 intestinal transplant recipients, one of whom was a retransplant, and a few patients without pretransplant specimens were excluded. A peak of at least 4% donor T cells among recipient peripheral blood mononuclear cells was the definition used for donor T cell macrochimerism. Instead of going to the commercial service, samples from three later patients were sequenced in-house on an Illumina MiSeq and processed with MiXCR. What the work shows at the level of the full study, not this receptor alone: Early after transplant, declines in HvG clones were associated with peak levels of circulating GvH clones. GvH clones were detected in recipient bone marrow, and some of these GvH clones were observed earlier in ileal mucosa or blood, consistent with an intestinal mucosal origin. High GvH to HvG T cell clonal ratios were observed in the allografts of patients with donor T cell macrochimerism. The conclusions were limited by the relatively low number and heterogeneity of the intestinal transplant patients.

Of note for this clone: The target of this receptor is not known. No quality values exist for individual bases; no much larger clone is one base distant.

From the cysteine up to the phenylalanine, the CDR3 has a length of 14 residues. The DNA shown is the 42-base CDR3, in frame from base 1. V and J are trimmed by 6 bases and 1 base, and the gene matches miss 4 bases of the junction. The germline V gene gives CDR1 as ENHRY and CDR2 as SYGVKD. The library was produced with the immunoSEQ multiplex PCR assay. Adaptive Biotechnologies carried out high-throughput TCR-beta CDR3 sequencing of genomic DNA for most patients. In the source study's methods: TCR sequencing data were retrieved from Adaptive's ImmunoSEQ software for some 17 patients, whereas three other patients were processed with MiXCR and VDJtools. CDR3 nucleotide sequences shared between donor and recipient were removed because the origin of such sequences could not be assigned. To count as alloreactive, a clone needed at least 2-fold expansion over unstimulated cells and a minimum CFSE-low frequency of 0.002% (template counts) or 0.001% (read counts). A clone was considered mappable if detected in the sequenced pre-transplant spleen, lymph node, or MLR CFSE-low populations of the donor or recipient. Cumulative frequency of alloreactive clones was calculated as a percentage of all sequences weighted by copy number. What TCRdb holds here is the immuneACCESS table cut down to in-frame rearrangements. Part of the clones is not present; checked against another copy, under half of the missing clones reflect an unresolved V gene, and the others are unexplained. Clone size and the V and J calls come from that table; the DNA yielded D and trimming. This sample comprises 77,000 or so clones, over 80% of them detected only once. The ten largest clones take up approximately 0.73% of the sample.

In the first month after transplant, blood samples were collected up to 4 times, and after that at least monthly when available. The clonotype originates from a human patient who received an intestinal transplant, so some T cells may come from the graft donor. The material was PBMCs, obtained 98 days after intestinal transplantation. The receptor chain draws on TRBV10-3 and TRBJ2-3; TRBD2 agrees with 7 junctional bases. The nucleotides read TGTGCCATCAGAGGGAGCGGGGGCACAGATACGCAGTATTTT. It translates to CAIRGSGGTDTQYF.